Listed here is a single TCR beta chain. TCRdb keeps only in-frame clones here, not all; method: immunoSEQ multiplex PCR. The repertoire has nearly 200,000 clones, 80% to 90% of them found once; the top ten carry around 19%. This record comes from a study of blood T cell repertoires in COVID-19. The CDR3 spans 16 residues. The chain carries TRBV21-1 and TRBJ1-1; TRBD1, as called in the table, went unchecked against the DNA. TRBV21-1 is described as a pseudogene. Sequencing input: peripheral blood. This TCR derives from a human donor in a cohort sampled during active COVID-19. The CDR3 sequence is CASSKDLGQGATEAFF. The DNA for the CDR3 is TGTGCCAGCAGCAAAGATTTGGGACAGGGGGCTACTGAAGCTTTCTTT.